The clone carrying this TCR beta chain came up many times. Its antigen is as yet unknown. TCRdb reprocessed the reads with MiXCR, giving one entry per CDR3 protein. The repertoire holds roughly 240,000 distinct CDR3 sequences, with about 5.9% as singletons. This sample was taken from a study of T cell repertoires in cytomegalovirus infection. About the research overall: Shared public TCR beta signatures pointed to both CMV infection and a matching HLA type.

CDR3 length: 13 residues. V shed 8 bases and J 5 bases; nucleotides not matched to a gene: 5. Looked up from germline, CDR1 is MNHEY and CDR2 is SVGEGT. Study-wide results and caveats: CMV-specific TCR beta clonotypes restricted by HLA-C were the ones dominating the ex vivo response. Identification of carriers of CMV plus the relevant HLA was performed using cumulative public TCR beta family frequency.

Sequencing used PBMCs. The receptor comes from a human donor in good health (CMV status not recorded). Some clones in this sample may be carry-over from other donors' samples. The chain combines TRBV6-2 or TRBV6-3 with TRBJ1-5; TRBD1 aligns across 8 bases. CDR3 sequence (DNA): TGTGCCAGCTTCAGGGGGCACTATCAGCCCCAGCATTTT. Translation gives CASFRGHYQPQHF.